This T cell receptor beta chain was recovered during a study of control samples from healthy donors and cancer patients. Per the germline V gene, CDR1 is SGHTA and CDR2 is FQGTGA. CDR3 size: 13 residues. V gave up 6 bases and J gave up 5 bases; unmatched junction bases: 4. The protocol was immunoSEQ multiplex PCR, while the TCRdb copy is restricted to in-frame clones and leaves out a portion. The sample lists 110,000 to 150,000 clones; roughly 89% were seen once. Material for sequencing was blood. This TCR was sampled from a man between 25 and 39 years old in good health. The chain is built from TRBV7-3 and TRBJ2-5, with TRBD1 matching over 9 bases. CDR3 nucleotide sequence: TGTGCCAGCAGTCGGACAGGGGCGGAGACCCAGTACTTC. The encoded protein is CASSRTGAETQYF.